This TCR beta chain is from a study of cytotoxic CD8 clonotypes in ibrutinib-treated CLL. As for the study in general: Response sampling occurred after a median roughly 11 months of treatment (range 6 to 36). Study outcomes and limitations: Among the clonotypes, public ones were uncommon and contracted or held stable on treatment. Baseline-level clonality went beyond age-matched healthy donors and moved in step with circulating CD8+ T-cell counts.

Note on this clone: Its target is not known.

This table comes from immunoSEQ multiplex PCR, and its TCRdb copy is limited to in-frame clones, with some not included. The sample contains around 140,000 clones, 76% of which appear only once. Germline V gene sequence: CDR1 SEHNR, CDR2 FQNEAQ (reference sequence). Losses at the gene ends were 5 bases for V and 4 bases for J; bases not matched to a gene: 4. The CDR3 is made up of 13 amino acids. This clonotype was obtained from a human donor with chronic lymphocytic leukemia. The gene calls are TRBV7-9 and TRBJ1-2; 7 nucleotides line up with TRBD1. The sample was PBMCs, taken after 24 months of ibrutinib treatment. The DNA for the CDR3 is TGTGCCAGCAGCCCCGGGACAGCCTATGGCTACACCTTC. This encodes CASSPGTAYGYTF. Looking up the rest from reference TRBV7-9 and TRBJ1-2 gives the full variable domain: DTGVSQNPRHKITKRGQNVTFRCDPISEHNRLYWYRQTLGQGPEFLTYFQNEAQLEKSRLLSDRFSAERPKGSFSTLEIQRTEQGDSAMYLCASSPGTAYGYTFGSGTRLTVV.